This T cell receptor beta chain stems from a study of graft-versus-host responses after intestinal transplantation. Across the whole study: Uniformly, recipients were administered anti-thymocyte globulin induction with subsequent tacrolimus and steroids for about 3 years. Study findings and constraints: Early after transplant, HvG declines were associated with peak levels of circulating GvH clones. Investigators detected GvH clones in recipient marrow, with some emerging earlier in ileum or blood.

Germline loops: CDR1 LGHNA, CDR2 YNFKEQ. The CDR3 spans 18 residues. Trimming cost V 1 base and J 12 bases; bases outside gene matches: 18. Sequencing was performed with immunoSEQ multiplex PCR; in TCRdb, only in-frame clones are kept and a portion is missing. The data contain about 91,000 clones, about 91% of them singletons. With regard to this clone: Its antigen is not identified.

This receptor was obtained from a human donor who was the organ donor for an intestinal transplant. The input for sequencing was unstimulated CD4+ T cells sorted from spleen or lymph node cells, taken before transplant. This rearrangement joins TRBV4-2 to TRBJ2-1; 10 bases map to TRBD2. Here the CDR3 reads CASSQGGGFGSGRASQFF. The CDR3 DNA follows: TGTGCCAGCAGCCAAGGTGGGGGGTTCGGGAGCGGGAGGGCTTCGCAGTTCTTC.